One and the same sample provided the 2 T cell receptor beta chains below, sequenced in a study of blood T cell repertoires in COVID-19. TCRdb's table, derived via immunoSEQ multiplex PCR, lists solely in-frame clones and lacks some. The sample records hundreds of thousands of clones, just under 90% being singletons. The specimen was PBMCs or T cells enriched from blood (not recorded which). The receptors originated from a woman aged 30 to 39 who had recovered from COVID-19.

CDR3 nucleotide sequence: TGTGCCAGCGGGAGCGGGAGGAAGTGGGAGCAGTACTTC. The encoded protein is CASGSGRKWEQYF. The chain has TRBV7-2 and TRBJ2-7; TRBD2 aligns across 9 bases. The CDR3 is 13 amino acids. V lost 8 bases to trimming and J lost 7 bases; unmatched junction nucleotides: 9. CDR1 is SGHTA and CDR2 is FQGNSA in the germline V gene.

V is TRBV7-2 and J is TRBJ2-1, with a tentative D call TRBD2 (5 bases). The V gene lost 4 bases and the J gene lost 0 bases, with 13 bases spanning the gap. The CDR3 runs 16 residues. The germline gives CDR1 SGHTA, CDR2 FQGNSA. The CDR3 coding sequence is TGTGCCAGCAGCTCATTACTAGTCCGCTCCTACAATGAGCAGTTCTTC. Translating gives CASSSLLVRSYNEQFF.